The 24 T cell receptor beta chains below were found in one sample sequenced in a study of T cell responses to AZD1222 COVID-19 vaccine. Some clones are missing from TCRdb's copy, which holds only in-frame ones; the method was immunoSEQ multiplex PCR. The sample shows 150,000 to 200,000 clones, roughly 92% of them seen only once. The source was peripheral blood, collected on day 0 of AZD1222 vaccination. These receptors originate from an adult in good health.

DNA of the CDR3: TGTGCCAGCAGTTTATCACATCAGCCCCAGCATTTT. Amino acids: CASSLSHQPQHF. This sequence joins TRBV28 and TRBJ1-5; D uncertain. The CDR3 has 12 residues. CDR1 is MDHEN, CDR2 SYDVKM, per germline. Trimming stripped 1 base from V and 5 bases from J, with 3 bases between. The full variable domain, rest sourced from reference TRBV28 and TRBJ1-5, is DVKVTQSSRYLVKRTGEKVFLECVQDMDHENMFWYRQDPGLGLRLIYFSYDVKMKEKGDIPEGYSVSREKKERFSLILESASTNQTSMYLCASSLSHQPQHFGDGTRLSIL.

The rearrangement uses TRBV6-1 and TRBJ1-6; 10 nucleotides match TRBD1. The V and J ends lost 3 bases and 8 bases, in that order; junction bases with no gene match: 4. There are 15 residues in the CDR3. CDR1 and CDR2 from the germline V gene are MNHNS and SASEGT. CDR3 DNA: TGTGCCAGCAGTGATCCGACAGGGGGCGATTCACCCCTCCACTTT. Its protein is CASSDPTGGDSPLHF.

This clone was seen once. The chain recombines TRBV6-1 with TRBJ2-2; D call uncertain. Trimming removed 3 bases from V and 3 bases from J, with 2 bases in between. The germline gives CDR1 MNHNS, CDR2 SASEGT. This CDR3 has 12 amino acids. The CDR3: CASSEYTGELFF. The CDR3 region has the DNA TGTGCCAGCAGTGAGTACACCGGGGAGCTGTTTTTT.

The V call is TRBV7-9, the J call TRBJ1-2; D call uncertain. This CDR3 comprises 13 residues. Germline-derived CDR1 and CDR2 are SEHNR and FQNEAQ (reference sequence). V was clipped by 7 bases and J by 1 base, with 10 bases between them. CDR3: CASTGGGNYGYTF. The CDR3 nucleotides read TGTGCCAGCACAGGTGGCGGTAACTATGGCTACACCTTC. Filled out from reference TRBV7-9 and TRBJ1-2, the complete variable domain reads DTGVSQNPRHKITKRGQNVTFRCDPISEHNRLYWYRQTLGQGPEFLTYFQNEAQLEKSRLLSDRFSAERPKGSFSTLEIQRTEQGDSAMYLCASTGGGNYGYTFGSGTRLTVV.

This chain uses TRBV7-3 with TRBJ2-6; no firm D call. Germline V CDR1 and CDR2: SGHTA, FQGTGA. This CDR3 has 13 residues. V was pared by 5 bases and J by 2 bases, with 4 bases between. The CDR3 DNA follows: TGTGCCAGCAGCGCGGCTGGGGCCAACGTCCTGACTTTC. This encodes CASSAAGANVLTF. The whole variable domain, filled in from reference TRBV7-3 and TRBJ2-6, reads GAGVSQTPSNKVTEKGKYVELRCDPISGHTALYWYRQSLGQGPEFLIYFQGTGAADDSGLPNDRFFAVRPEGSVSTLKIQRTERGDSAVYLCASSAAGANVLTFGAGSRLTVL.

The V gene is TRBV30, the J gene TRBJ1-2, with D tentatively TRBD1 (5 bases). V was clipped by 2 bases and J by 4 bases, with 8 bases between them. Germline CDR1 reads GTSNPN; CDR2 reads SVGIG (reference sequence). There are 12 residues in the CDR3. The CDR3 region is CAWSSGVYGYTF. For the CDR3, the DNA is TGTGCCTGGAGTTCGGGGGTCTATGGCTACACCTTC.

The rearrangement links TRBV12-5 to TRBJ2-3; D may be TRBD1 (6 bases). Germline values: CDR1 LGHNT, CDR2 FRNRAP. This CDR3 has 18 residues. Trimming removed 6 bases from V and 3 bases from J, with 25 bases in between. The CDR3 spells CASGPPGGRGASTDTQYF. CDR3 DNA sequence: TGTGCTAGTGGCCCCCCGGGTGGCAGGGGCGCTAGTACAGATACGCAGTATTTT.

The rearrangement links TRBV6-5 to TRBJ2-7; tentatively, D is TRBD1 (5 bases). The CDR3 runs 14 residues. Germline V gene data show CDR1 as MNHEY and CDR2 as SVGAGI. V was pared by 5 bases and J by 4 bases, with 15 bases between. The chain's CDR3 is CASSTAQTGYEQYF. DNA for the CDR3: TGTGCCAGCAGTACAGCCCAAACAGGATACGAGCAGTACTTC.

This clone occurred a few times. The chain employs TRBV3-1 (or the pseudogene TRBV3-2) and TRBJ2-7, with 14 bases aligning to TRBD2. Trimming cost V 8 bases and J 6 bases; bases outside gene matches: 24. From germline, CDR1 is LGHDT and CDR2 YNNKEL (reference sequence). This CDR3 contains 20 residues. CDR3 in DNA: TGTGCCAGCCGTCCTCGGGTGAAGTCCGGACTAGCGGGAGGTTATGGCGAGCAGTACTTC. Protein: CASRPRVKSGLAGGYGEQYF.

The rearrangement uses TRBV29-1 and TRBJ1-1, with D tentatively TRBD1 (6 bases). The CDR3 loop spans 10 amino acids. The germline V gene encodes CDR1 SQVTM and CDR2 ANQGSEA. Trimming took off 6 bases at V and 7 bases at J, with 9 bases between the two ends. In nucleotides, the CDR3 is TGCAGCGTAGGACAGATTGAAGCTTTCTTT. This translates into CSVGQIEAFF.

V gene TRBV7-9 combines with J gene TRBJ1-2; D unresolved. This CDR3 contains 13 residues. V was clipped by 1 base and J by 5 bases, with 8 bases between them. CDR1 is SEHNR, CDR2 FQNEAQ, per germline (reference sequence). The CDR3 sequence: CASSLGQIYGYTF. CDR3 nucleotides: TGTGCCAGCAGCTTAGGGCAGATTTATGGCTACACCTTC.

J is TRBJ1-5 and V is TRBV15; possibly TRBD1 for D (5 bases). V lost 0 bases, J lost 1 base, and 7 bases lay in between. This CDR3 is built from 15 residues. Germline lookup yields CDR1 LNHNV and CDR2 YYDKDF (reference sequence). The CDR3 nucleotides are TGTGCCACCAGCAGAGATCGGGGGAGCAATCAGCCCCAGCATTTT. Amino acid sequence: CATSRDRGSNQPQHF.

The rearrangement uses TRBV28 and TRBJ2-7, with TRBD2 as a possible D gene (6 bases). Trimming stripped 11 bases from V and 3 bases from J, with 20 bases between. Germline assignment: CDR1 MDHEN and CDR2 SYDVKM. This CDR3 contains 14 residues. In DNA, the CDR3 is TGTGCCGTAACTGGCGGAGGGGTTCACTACGAGCAGTACTTC. It translates to CAVTGGGVHYEQYF.

The chain couples TRBV2 to TRBJ2-1, with TRBD2 matching 15 bases. This CDR3 contains 15 residues. Looked up from germline, CDR1 is SNHLY and CDR2 is FYNNEI. J lost 8 bases, V lost 6 bases, and 5 bases had no gene match. The CDR3, as DNA: TGTGCCAGCAGGGCCGGACTAGCGGGGGGGGATGAGCAGTTCTTC. Amino acid sequence: CASRAGLAGGDEQFF. Using reference TRBV2 and TRBJ2-1 for the parts outside the CDR3, the full variable domain is EPEVTQTPSHQVTQMGQEVILRCVPISNHLYFYWYRQILGQKVEFLVSFYNNEISEKSEIFDDQFSVERPDGSNFTLKIRSTKLEDSAMYFCASRAGLAGGDEQFFGPGTRLTVL.

The rearrangement joins TRBV6-2 or TRBV6-3 to TRBJ2-7; D perhaps matches TRBD2 (6 bases). Germline V gene sequence: CDR1 MNHEY, CDR2 SVGEGT. Trimming pared 5 bases from V and 5 bases from J, leaving 16 bases between. This CDR3 is 14 amino acids long. The CDR3 bases are TGTGCCAGCAGTACAACCCGGGAGCTGAACGAGCAGTACTTC. It encodes CASSTTRELNEQYF.

This clone was detected once. The gene calls are TRBV7-2 and TRBJ1-2; D is uncertain. Per the germline V gene, CDR1 is SGHTA and CDR2 is FQGNSA. Trimming cost V 5 bases and J 6 bases, with 10 bases left between them. The length of the CDR3 is 12 residues. CDR3 protein: CASSPGLDGYTF. The DNA for the CDR3 is TGTGCCAGCAGCCCAGGTCTGGATGGCTACACCTTC.

This chain uses TRBV10-3 with TRBJ1-6, with 7 bases identical to TRBD1. This CDR3 has 14 residues. J lost 9 bases, V lost 6 bases, and 8 bases had no gene match. From germline, CDR1 is ENHRY and CDR2 SYGVKD. Here the CDR3 DNA reads TGTGCCATCAGAGCAGGGACAGACGCTTCACCCCTCCACTTT. Amino acids: CAIRAGTDASPLHF.

CDR3 nucleotides: TGTGCCAGCTCGTCCGGGACAGGCGGCCTCTACGAGCAGTACTTC. It codes for CASSSGTGGLYEQYF. The chain uses TRBV6-5 and TRBJ2-7; the match to TRBD1 covers 8 bases. The CDR3 spans 15 residues. Germline V gene sequence: CDR1 MNHEY, CDR2 SVGAGI. J lost 3 bases, V lost 8 bases, and 12 bases had no gene match.

The chain recombines TRBV4-3 with TRBJ1-6; possible D gene TRBD1, 5 bases. This CDR3 contains 13 residues. V gave up 4 bases and J gave up 15 bases, with 16 bases separating them. CDR1 is LGHNA, CDR2 YSLEER, per germline. The CDR3 loop is CASSPLGGERLHF. Written as DNA, the CDR3 is TGCGCCAGCAGCCCGTTGGGAGGGGAACGCCTCCACTTT.

The chain employs TRBV28 and TRBJ1-2; TRBD1 matches at 7 bases. CDR3 size: 12 residues. The V segment lost 5 bases and the J segment 5 bases; nucleotides outside the gene matches: 2. Germline loops: CDR1 MDHEN, CDR2 SYDVKM. In DNA form, the CDR3 reads TGTGCCAGCAGTAGCAGGGGGTATGGCTACACCTTC. Translating gives CASSSRGYGYTF.

The rearrangement uses TRBV7-9 and TRBJ2-5; 10 nucleotides align to TRBD1. The V gene's germline CDR1 is SEHNR and CDR2 FQNEAQ (reference sequence). The CDR3 has 16 amino acids. V shed 5 bases and J 3 bases; nucleotides not matched to a gene: 9. The CDR3, as DNA: TGTGCCAGCAGCCCTGTCCCGGGACAGGGGAAAGAGACCCAGTACTTC. Protein sequence: CASSPVPGQGKETQYF.

The chain combines TRBV10-3 with TRBJ1-6; D is unclear. The ends were cut back, 4 bases at V and 7 bases at J, with 11 bases in the middle. From germline, CDR1 is ENHRY and CDR2 SYGVKD. The CDR3 is 14 residues long. The CDR3 sequence: CAISVWQTNSPLHF. CDR3 in DNA: TGTGCCATCAGTGTCTGGCAGACAAATTCACCCCTCCACTTT.

V usage is TRBV19 and J usage is TRBJ2-2, with D perhaps matching TRBD1 (7 bases). Germline CDR1 and CDR2: LNHDA and SQIVND (reference sequence). The CDR3 spans 16 residues. The V end lost 8 bases, the J end lost 2 bases, and 18 bases lay between the germline ends. The CDR3 spells CASQEGQGGNTGELFF. The CDR3, as DNA: TGTGCCAGTCAGGAGGGGCAAGGGGGCAACACCGGGGAGCTGTTTTTT.

This chain uses TRBV29-1 with TRBJ1-1; D not resolved. The germline CDR1 and CDR2 sequences are SQVTM and ANQGSEA. V was trimmed by 4 bases and J by 1 base, leaving 7 bases between them. The CDR3 consists of 12 residues. Written as DNA, the CDR3 is TGCAGCGTTGCATCGGGGAACACTGAAGCTTTCTTT. It is translated as CSVASGNTEAFF.